This T cell receptor beta chain was captured in a study of cytomegalovirus exposure and HLA in healthy donors. Details on this clone: Antigen unknown.

The CDR3 runs to 14 residues. V gave up 1 base and J gave up 4 bases, with 10 bases separating them. Germline-derived CDR1 and CDR2 are LNHDA and SQIVND (reference sequence). Study conclusions and caveats: Presence/absence results assume similar sequencing depth per donor, which may not hold. With further analysis later on, most CMV-associated TCR beta chains appeared HLA-restricted. Trimming of TCR beta V- and J-genes showed a link, identified in a later analysis, to a missense DCLRE1C variant. Researchers catalogued over 150 TCR beta chains as cytomegalovirus-associated.

Amplification used 60 Vbeta primers and 13 Jbeta primers. The protocol was immunoSEQ multiplex PCR, while the TCRdb copy is restricted to in-frame clones and leaves out a portion. The sample gives some 180,000 clones, less than 80% of which show up once; under 4.5% is in the top ten. Sequenced: PBMCs. V usage is TRBV19 and J usage is TRBJ1-2, with D unresolved. This clonotype was sampled from a woman in her twenties or thirties in good health and CMV-seropositive. The CDR3 DNA is TGTGCCAGTAGTATAGCTGAGGGCGCCTATGGCTACACCTTC. Its translation is CASSIAEGAYGYTF.